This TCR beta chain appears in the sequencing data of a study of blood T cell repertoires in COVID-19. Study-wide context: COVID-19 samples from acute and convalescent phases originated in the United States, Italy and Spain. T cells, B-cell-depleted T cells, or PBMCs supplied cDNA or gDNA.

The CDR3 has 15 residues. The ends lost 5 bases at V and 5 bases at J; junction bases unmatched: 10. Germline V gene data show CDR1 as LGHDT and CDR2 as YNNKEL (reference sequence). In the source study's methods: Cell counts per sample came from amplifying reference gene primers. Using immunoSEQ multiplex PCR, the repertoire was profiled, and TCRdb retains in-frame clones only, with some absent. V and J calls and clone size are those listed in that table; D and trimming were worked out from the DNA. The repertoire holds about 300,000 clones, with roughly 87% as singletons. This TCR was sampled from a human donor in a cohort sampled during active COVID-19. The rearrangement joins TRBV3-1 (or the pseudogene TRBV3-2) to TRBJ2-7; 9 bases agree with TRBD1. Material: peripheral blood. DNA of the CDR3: TGTGCCAGCAGCTCGACAGGGGGGGGCCTGAACGAGCAGTACTTC. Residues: CASSSTGGGLNEQYF.